This record looks at one T cell receptor (beta chain) sequence and its context. This sample is part of a study of spatial heterogeneity in lung cancer. Study details: Available PBMC from follow-up, collected a median of about 26 months after resection, underwent sequencing. A consistent excess of beta-chain over alpha-chain sequences was detected. Mean representation of each unique TCR and UMI combination in the raw reads exceeded 8.5 occurrences.

The CDR3 extends over 14 amino acids. Germline V gene data show CDR1 as DFQATT and CDR2 as SNEGSKA (reference sequence). V lost 3 bases and J lost 0, with 12 bases in between. On each TCR cDNA molecule, a unique molecular identifier was present. TCRdb redid the calling of the 5' RACE reads with MiXCR, one entry per CDR3 protein. The profile shows 7,500 to 10,000 distinct CDR3 sequences, about a quarter of them singletons. Time point of the sample: blood at routine non-recurrence follow-up after resection. The chain couples TRBV20-1 to TRBJ2-7; D is uncertain. The input for sequencing was PBMCs, taken at follow-up. The clonotype comes from a female donor with early-stage non-small cell lung cancer. CDR3 coding DNA: TGCAGTGCTAGGTTGCGGTTGGGCTCCTACGAGCAGTACTTC. It specifies CSARLRLGSYEQYF.